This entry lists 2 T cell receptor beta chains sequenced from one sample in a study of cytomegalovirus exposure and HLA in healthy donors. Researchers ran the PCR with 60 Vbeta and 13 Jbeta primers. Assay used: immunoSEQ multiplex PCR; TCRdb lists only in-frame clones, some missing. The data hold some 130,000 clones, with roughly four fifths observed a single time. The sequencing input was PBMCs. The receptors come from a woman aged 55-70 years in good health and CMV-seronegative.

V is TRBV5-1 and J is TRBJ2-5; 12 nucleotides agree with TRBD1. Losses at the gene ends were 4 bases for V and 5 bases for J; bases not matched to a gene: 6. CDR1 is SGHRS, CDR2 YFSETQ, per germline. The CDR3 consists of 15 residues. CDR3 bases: TGCGCCAGCAGCGTCGGGACAGGGGGCGCGGAGACCCAGTACTTC. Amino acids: CASSVGTGGAETQYF.

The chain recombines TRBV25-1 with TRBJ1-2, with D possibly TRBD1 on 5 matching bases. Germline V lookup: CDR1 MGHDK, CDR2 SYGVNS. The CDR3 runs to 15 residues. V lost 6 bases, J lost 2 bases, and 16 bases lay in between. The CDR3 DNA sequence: TGTGCCAGCAGGCCCTCAACTGGGGGGAACTATGGCTACACCTTC. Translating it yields CASRPSTGGNYGYTF.